This T cell receptor beta chain was sequenced during a study of CD8 T cells in Susac syndrome. The study, taken as a whole, reports: The study conceded that relatively few individuals underwent its TCR sequencing and HLA analysis.

The CDR3 runs 14 residues. The germline V gene encodes CDR1 MNHEY and CDR2 SVGEGT. V shed 2 bases and J shed 4 bases, with 9 bases lying between them. Points on this clonotype: As yet, its antigen is unknown.

Random hexamers were used to reverse transcribe an amount of roughly 0.5 to 1 ug RNA. TCR beta CDR3 was amplified by immunoSEQ covering 54 Vbeta and 13 Jbeta. TCRdb reprocessed the immunoSEQ multiplex PCR reads with MiXCR, giving one entry per CDR3 protein. This table holds 150,000 or so distinct CDR3 sequences, about 90% found once. Input material: CD4+ T cells from PBMCs. This clonotype was obtained from a human donor in good health. V usage is TRBV6-2 or TRBV6-3 and J usage is TRBJ1-5, with D unresolved. This chain's CDR3 is CASSYVSENQPQHF. The CDR3 nucleotides are TGTGCCAGCAGTTACGTCTCCGAGAATCAGCCCCAGCATTTT.